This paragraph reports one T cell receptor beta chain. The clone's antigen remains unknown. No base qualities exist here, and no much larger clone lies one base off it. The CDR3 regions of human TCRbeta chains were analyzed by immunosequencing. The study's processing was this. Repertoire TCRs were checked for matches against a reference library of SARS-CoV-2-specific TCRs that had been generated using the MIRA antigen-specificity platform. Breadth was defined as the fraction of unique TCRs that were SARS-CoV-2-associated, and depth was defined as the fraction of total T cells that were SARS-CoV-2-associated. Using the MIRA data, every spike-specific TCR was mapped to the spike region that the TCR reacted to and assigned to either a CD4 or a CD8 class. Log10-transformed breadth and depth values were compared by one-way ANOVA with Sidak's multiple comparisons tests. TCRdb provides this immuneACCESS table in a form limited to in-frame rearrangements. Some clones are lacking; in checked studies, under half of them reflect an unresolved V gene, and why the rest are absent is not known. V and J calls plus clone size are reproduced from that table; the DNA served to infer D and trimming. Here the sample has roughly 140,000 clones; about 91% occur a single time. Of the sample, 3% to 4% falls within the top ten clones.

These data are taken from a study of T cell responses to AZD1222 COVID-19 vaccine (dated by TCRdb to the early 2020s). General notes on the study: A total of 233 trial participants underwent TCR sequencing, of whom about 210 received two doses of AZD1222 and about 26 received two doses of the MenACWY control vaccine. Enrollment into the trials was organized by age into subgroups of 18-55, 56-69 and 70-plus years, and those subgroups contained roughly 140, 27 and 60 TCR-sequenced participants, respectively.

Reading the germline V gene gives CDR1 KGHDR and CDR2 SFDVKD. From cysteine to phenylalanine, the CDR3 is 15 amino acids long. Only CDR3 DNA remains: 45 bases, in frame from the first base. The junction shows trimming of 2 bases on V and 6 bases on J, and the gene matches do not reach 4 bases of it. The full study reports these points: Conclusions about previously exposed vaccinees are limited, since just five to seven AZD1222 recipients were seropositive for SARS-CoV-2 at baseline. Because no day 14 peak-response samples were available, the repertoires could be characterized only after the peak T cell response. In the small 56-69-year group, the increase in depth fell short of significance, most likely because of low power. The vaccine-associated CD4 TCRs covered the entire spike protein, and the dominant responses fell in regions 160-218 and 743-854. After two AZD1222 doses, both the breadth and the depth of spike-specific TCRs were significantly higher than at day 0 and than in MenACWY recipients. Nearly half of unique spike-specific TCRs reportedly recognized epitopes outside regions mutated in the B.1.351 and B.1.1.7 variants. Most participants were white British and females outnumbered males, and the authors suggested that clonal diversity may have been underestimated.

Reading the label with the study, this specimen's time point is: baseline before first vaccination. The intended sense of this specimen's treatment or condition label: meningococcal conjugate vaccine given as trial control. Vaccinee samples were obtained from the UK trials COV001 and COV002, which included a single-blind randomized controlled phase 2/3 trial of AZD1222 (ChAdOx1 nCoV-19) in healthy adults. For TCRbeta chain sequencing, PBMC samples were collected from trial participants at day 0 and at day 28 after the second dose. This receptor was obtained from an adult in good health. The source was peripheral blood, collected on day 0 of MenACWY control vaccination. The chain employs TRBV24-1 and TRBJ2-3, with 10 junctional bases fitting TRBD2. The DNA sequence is TGTGCCACCAGTGATTCCGTAGCGGGAGGCGATACGCAGTATTTT. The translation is CATSDSVAGGDTQYF.